This TCR beta chain was observed in a study of T cells after yellow fever vaccination (dated by TCRdb to the late 2010s). Background for the entire study: The SMART-Seq v4 Ultra Low Input RNA kit was used to prepare libraries from fractions with low cell numbers. Blood was collected at multiple timepoints before and after primary and secondary immunization, and bulk PBMC replicates and cell subsets were isolated. To track T-cell clones before and after primary and booster YFV17D yellow fever vaccination, bulk TCR alpha and beta repertoires were sequenced longitudinally. Two healthy male donors, one aged 18 to 30 and one aged 30 to 40 years, were included in the cohort. What the authors observed across the whole study: Compared with the primary T-cell response, the secondary T-cell response was faster but weaker, reaching its peak on day 5 rather than on day 15. After the booster, most of the clones that had expanded following primary vaccination were detected again (about 95% of CD4 and 80% to 90% of CD8), which suggests that memory was broadly maintained. A small share of clonotypes was detected in both CD4 and CD8 compartments, with the overlap likely arising from convergent recombination. Because the study included only a couple of donors, the extent to which the findings can be generalized is limited. Computational filtering was needed because FACS-sorted repertoires could contain abundant contaminating clonotypes from the bulk population.

Germline trimming: 4 bases from V, 0 bases from J; junction bases outside gene matches: 2. The germline V gene provides CDR1 SGHRS and CDR2 YFSETQ. Reading from cysteine to phenylalanine, the CDR3 counts 17 amino acids. Only the CDR3 part of the read is kept: 51 bases, read in frame from the first base. This clonotype occurred many times. Its antigen has not been determined. Base qualities were left out, and no much larger clone turns up one base away. TCR cDNA was synthesized by 5'RACE template switching, through which a universal primer site and unique molecular identifiers were introduced. cDNA synthesis was primed from both the TCR alpha and TCR beta constant segments. Library amplification used two PCR steps, and the second PCR step added sample barcodes and sequencing adapters. Sequencing of libraries was performed on Illumina HiSeq 2500 (2x100 bp) or NovaSeq (2x150 bp). In the original analysis: MIGEC handled demultiplexing of reads and collapsing into UMI consensus sequences, while MiXCR performed V(D)J alignment. Vaccine-responding clonotypes were identified with edgeR using replicate PBMC samples, with FDR below 0.01 and a log2 fold change above 5 up to day 15 being required. Each bulk clonotype was labeled CD4 or CD8 based on which sequenced repertoire, CD4 or CD8, contained the clonotype at higher abundance. TCRdb reprocessing: public reads trimmed at Q25 with fastp, clones called with MiXCR, in-frame beta chains kept. For every CDR3 protein sequence, its rows merge into one entry that carries the most common genes and DNA. The authors' filters were not applied to this entry. This sample is represented by just under 600,000 distinct CDR3 sequences; approximately 15% of them were singletons. The ten largest clones capture around 15% of the sample.

The sample's treatment or condition label is to be understood as: live attenuated yellow fever vaccine strain. At every blood-draw timepoint, two biological replicates of bulk PBMCs were collected. PBMCs were isolated from peripheral blood using a standard Ficoll-Paque protocol. TriZol was used to extract RNA from bulk PBMCs, CD4 and CD8 fractions, and dextramer-positive and dextramer-negative fractions. Sequencing was performed on PBMCs, taken on the day of the yellow fever booster vaccination. The chain employs TRBV5-1 and TRBJ2-2; TRBD2 matches 14 bases in the middle. The TCR comes from a man between 25 and 39 years old who received the YFV17D yellow fever vaccine. The nucleotide sequence is TGCGCCAGCAGCCCGGGACTAGCGGGAGCGAACACCGGGGAGCTGTTTTTT. It translates to CASSPGLAGANTGELFF.